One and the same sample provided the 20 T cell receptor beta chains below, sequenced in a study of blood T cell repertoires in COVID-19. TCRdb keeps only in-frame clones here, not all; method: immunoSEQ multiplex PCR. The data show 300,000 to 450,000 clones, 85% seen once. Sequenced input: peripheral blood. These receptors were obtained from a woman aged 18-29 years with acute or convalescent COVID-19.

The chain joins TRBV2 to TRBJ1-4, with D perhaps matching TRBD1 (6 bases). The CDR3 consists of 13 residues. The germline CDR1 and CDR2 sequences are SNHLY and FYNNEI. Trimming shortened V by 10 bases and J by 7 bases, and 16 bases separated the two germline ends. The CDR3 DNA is TGTGCCACACAACAGGGAGGGTCTGAAAAACTGTTTTTT. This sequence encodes CATQQGGSEKLFF.

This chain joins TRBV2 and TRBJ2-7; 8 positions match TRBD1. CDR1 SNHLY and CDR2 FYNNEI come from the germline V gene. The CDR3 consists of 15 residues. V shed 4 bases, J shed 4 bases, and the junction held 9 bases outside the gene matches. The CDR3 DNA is TGTGCCAGCAGTGTATTGCAGGGGGCGTTTTACGAGCAGTACTTC. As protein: CASSVLQGAFYEQYF.

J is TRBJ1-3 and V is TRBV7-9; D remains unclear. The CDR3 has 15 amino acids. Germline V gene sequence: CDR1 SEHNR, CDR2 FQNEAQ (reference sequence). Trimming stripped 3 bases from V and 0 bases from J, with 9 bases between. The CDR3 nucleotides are TGTGCCAGCAGCTTGGGCGACGGCTCTGGAAACACCATATATTTT. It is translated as CASSLGDGSGNTIYF.

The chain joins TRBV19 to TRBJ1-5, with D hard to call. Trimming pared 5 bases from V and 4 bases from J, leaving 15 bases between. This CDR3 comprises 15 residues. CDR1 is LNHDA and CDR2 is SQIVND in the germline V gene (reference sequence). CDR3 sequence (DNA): TGTGCCAGTAGTTCCAAGGGAGGAGGGAATCAGCCCCAGCATTTT. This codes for CASSSKGGGNQPQHF.

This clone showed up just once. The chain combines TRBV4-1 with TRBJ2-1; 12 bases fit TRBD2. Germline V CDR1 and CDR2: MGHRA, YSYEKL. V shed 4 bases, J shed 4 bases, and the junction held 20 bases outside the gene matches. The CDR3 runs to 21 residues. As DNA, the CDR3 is TGCGCCAGCAGCCGGAACTCACGACTAGCGGGAGACCTGGCTCCGTACAATGAGCAGTTCTTC. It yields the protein CASSRNSRLAGDLAPYNEQFF.

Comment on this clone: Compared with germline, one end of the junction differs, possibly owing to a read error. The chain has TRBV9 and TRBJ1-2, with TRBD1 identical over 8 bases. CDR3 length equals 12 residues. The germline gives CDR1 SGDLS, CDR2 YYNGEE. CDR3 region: CASSRSRGRGVF. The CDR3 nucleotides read TGTGCCAGCAGCAGGAGCAGGGGGCGGGGTGTCTTC.

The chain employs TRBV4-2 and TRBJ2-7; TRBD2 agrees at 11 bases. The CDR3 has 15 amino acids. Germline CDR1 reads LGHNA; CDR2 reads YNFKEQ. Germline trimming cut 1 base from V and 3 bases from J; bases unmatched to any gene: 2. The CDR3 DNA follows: TGTGCCAGCAGCCAAGGAGGGACTAGCGGCTACGAGCAGTACTTC. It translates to CASSQGGTSGYEQYF.

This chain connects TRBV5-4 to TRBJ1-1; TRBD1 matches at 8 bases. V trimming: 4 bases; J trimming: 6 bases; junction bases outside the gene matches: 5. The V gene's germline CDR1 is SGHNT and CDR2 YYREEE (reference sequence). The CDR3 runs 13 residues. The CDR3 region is CASSLDRGAEAFF. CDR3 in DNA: TGTGCCAGCAGCCTTGACAGGGGAGCTGAAGCTTTCTTT.

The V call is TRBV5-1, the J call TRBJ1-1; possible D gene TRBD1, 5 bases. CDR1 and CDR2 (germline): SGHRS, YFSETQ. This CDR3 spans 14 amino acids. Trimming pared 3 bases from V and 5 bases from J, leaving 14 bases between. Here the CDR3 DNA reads TGCGCCAGCAGCTCGGAGGGGTGGGAGACTGAAGCTTTCTTT. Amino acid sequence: CASSSEGWETEAFF.

As DNA, the CDR3 is TGTGCCAGCAGCTCCGCCGAGTACGAGCAGTACTTC. Translated, it gives CASSSAEYEQYF. The chain uses TRBV7-9 and TRBJ2-7; D uncertain. This CDR3 contains 12 residues. Trimming pared 4 bases from V and 4 bases from J, leaving 8 bases between. CDR1 and CDR2 (germline): SEHNR, FQNEAQ (reference sequence).

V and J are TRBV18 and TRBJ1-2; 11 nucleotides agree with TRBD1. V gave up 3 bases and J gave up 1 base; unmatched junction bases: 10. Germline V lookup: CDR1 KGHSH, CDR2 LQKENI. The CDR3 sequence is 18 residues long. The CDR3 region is CASSPQTGTGGLNYGYTF. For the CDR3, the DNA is TGTGCCAGCTCACCCCAAACCGGGACAGGGGGACTTAACTATGGCTACACCTTC. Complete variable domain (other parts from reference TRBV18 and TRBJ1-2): NAGVMQNPRHLVRRRGQEARLRCSPMKGHSHVYWYRQLPEEGLKFMVYLQKENIIDESGMPKERFSAEFPKEGPSILRIQQVVRGDSAAYFCASSPQTGTGGLNYGYTFGSGTRLTVV.

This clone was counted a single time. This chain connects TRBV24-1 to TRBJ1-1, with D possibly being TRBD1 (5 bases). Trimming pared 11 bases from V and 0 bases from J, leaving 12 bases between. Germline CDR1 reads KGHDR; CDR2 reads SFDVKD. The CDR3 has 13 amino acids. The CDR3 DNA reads TGTGCCAACCCAGCAGGGCTGAACACTGAAGCTTTCTTT. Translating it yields CANPAGLNTEAFF.

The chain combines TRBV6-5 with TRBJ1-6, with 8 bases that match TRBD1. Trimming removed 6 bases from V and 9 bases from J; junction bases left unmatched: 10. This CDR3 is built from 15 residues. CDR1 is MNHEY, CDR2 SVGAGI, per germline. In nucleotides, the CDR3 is TGTGCCAGCAGCAACTCACCGGGACAGGCTTCACCCCTCCACTTT. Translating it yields CASSNSPGQASPLHF.

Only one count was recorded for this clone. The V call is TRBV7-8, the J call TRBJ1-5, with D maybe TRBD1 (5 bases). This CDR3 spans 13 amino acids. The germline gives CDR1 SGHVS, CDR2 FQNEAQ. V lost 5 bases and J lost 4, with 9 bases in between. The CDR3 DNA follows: TGTGCCAGCAGCCCGGGGGGTAATCAGCCCCAGCATTTT. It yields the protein CASSPGGNQPQHF.

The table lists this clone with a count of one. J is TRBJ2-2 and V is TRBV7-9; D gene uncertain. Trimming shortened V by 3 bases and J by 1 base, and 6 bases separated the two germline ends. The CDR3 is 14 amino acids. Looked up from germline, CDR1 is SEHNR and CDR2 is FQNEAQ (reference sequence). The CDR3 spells CASSFPGNTGELFF. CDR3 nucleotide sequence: TGTGCCAGCAGCTTCCCAGGGAACACCGGGGAGCTGTTTTTT.

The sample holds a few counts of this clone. CDR3 sequence: CASSRNRESPLHF. The CDR3 DNA follows: TGTGCCAGCTCACGCAACAGGGAGTCACCCCTCCACTTT. V is TRBV18 and J is TRBJ1-6; D might be TRBD1 (6 bases). Per the germline V gene, CDR1 is KGHSH and CDR2 is LQKENI. Trimming took off 4 bases at V and 10 bases at J, with 11 bases between the two ends. The CDR3 contains 13 residues.

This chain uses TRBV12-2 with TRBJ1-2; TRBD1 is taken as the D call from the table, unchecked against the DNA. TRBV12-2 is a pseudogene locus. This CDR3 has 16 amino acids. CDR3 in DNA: TGTGCAAGTCGCGGTCCGGGACAGGGGGTAGTGGGTGGCTACACCTTC. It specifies CASRGPGQGVVGGYTF.

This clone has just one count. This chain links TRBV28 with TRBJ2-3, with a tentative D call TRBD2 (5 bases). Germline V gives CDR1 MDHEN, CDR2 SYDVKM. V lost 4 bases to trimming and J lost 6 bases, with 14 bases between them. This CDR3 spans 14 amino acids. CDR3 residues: CASSSPSGGDTQYF. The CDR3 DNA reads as TGTGCCAGCAGTTCCCCCTCGGGCGGGGATACGCAGTATTTT.

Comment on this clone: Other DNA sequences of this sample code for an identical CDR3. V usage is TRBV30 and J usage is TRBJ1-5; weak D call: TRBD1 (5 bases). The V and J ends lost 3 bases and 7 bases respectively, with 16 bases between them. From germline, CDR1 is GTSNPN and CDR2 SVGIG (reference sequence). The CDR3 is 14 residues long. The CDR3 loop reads CAWSVQGGRQPQHF. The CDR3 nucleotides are TGTGCCTGGAGCGTCCAGGGCGGGAGACAGCCCCAGCATTTT.

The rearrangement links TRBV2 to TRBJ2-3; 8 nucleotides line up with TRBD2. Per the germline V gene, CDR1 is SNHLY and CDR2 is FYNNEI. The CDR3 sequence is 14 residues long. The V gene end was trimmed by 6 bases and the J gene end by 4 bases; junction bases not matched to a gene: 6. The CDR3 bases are TGTGCCAGCAGGGGGACTAGTAGTTCAGATACGCAGTATTTT. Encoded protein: CASRGTSSSDTQYF.